The 11 T cell receptor beta chains below were found in one sample sequenced in a study of blood T cell repertoires in COVID-19. TCRdb's copy holds only in-frame clones and misses some; the assay was immunoSEQ multiplex PCR. Of about 240,000 clones detected, approximately 84% appear once; the ten largest clones hold about 3.3%. Input material: PBMCs or T cells enriched from blood (not recorded which). These receptors all come from a woman aged 40 to 50 with acute COVID-19.

This sequence joins TRBV25-1 and TRBJ2-3, with unresolved D. V lost 6 bases and J lost 0, with 4 bases in between. This CDR3 has 12 amino acids. Germline-derived CDR1 and CDR2 are MGHDK and SYGVNS. CDR3 DNA: TGTGCCAGCAGATCTAGCACAGATACGCAGTATTTT. Translation: CASRSSTDTQYF.

This clone was seen only a few times. The V and J genes are TRBV10-3 and TRBJ2-7, with 8 bases aligning to TRBD1. Germline V gene lookup returns CDR1 ENHRY and CDR2 SYGVKD. V lost 10 bases and J lost 3; bases outside the gene matches: 14. CDR3 length: 15 residues. CDR3 residues: CATGGSGSNNYEQYF. In DNA form, the CDR3 reads TGTGCCACAGGGGGCAGCGGTTCCAATAACTACGAGCAGTACTTC.

The chain joins TRBV13 to TRBJ2-4; TRBD1 matches 8 bases. The CDR3 runs 15 residues. After removal of 5 bases from V and 2 bases from J, the junction contained 5 bases not matched to a gene. Per the germline V gene, CDR1 is PRHDT and CDR2 is FYEKMQ (reference sequence). The CDR3 nucleotides are TGTGCCAGCAGCCTTCGGACAGGGTCCAAAAACATTCAGTACTTC. Amino acids: CASSLRTGSKNIQYF.

This chain uses TRBV29-1 with TRBJ1-2, with D tentatively TRBD1 (5 bases). The V end lost 7 bases, the J end lost 4 bases, and 10 bases lay between the germline ends. CDR3 length equals 11 residues. From germline, CDR1 is SQVTM and CDR2 ANQGSEA. Written as DNA, the CDR3 is TGCAGCGCCCTAAGGGGCTATGGCTACACCTTC. It specifies CSALRGYGYTF.

The chain has TRBV13 and TRBJ2-1; tentatively, D is TRBD2 (6 bases). Trimming cost V 3 bases and J 3 bases, with 18 bases left between them. The CDR3 is made up of 17 amino acids. Germline lookup yields CDR1 PRHDT and CDR2 FYEKMQ (reference sequence). CDR3 loop: CASSLGSEGRGYNEQFF. The CDR3 bases are TGTGCCAGCAGCTTGGGGTCGGAGGGCCGCGGCTACAATGAGCAGTTCTTC.

The gene calls are TRBV11-3 and TRBJ2-3, with 7 bases identical to TRBD2. The CDR3 loop spans 15 amino acids. The germline gives CDR1 SGHNT, CDR2 YENEEA. The V gene end was trimmed by 5 bases and the J gene end by 0 bases; junction bases not matched to a gene: 5. CDR3 region: CASSPLAVSTDTQYF. CDR3 bases: TGTGCCAGCAGCCCCCTAGCGGTGAGCACAGATACGCAGTATTTT.

This chain joins TRBV29-1 and TRBJ2-3; no reliable D call. This CDR3 comprises 10 residues. The ends were cut back, 4 bases at V and 4 bases at J, with 3 bases in the middle. Germline V gene sequence: CDR1 SQVTM, CDR2 ANQGSEA. The CDR3 region has the DNA TGCAGCGTTGGGCCAGATACGCAGTATTTT. Its translation is CSVGPDTQYF.

The J gene is TRBJ2-7, the V gene TRBV5-1; tentatively, D is TRBD2 (5 bases). The CDR3 loop spans 13 amino acids. CDR1 SGHRS and CDR2 YFSETQ come from the germline V gene. V was pared by 6 bases and J by 6 bases, with 16 bases between. The CDR3 sequence is CASKDGELVEQYF. In DNA form, the CDR3 reads TGCGCCAGCAAAGACGGGGAACTGGTCGAGCAGTACTTC.

The chain couples TRBV9 to TRBJ1-2; weak D call: TRBD1 (6 bases). The germline V and J ends were trimmed by 1 base and 3 bases, with 13 bases remaining between them. From germline, CDR1 is SGDLS and CDR2 YYNGEE. The CDR3 totals 15 residues. The CDR3 region has the DNA TGTGCCAGCAGCGTACCCCAGGGGCCGGACTATGGCTACACCTTC. Translating gives CASSVPQGPDYGYTF.

CDR3 loop: CATMGAGETQYF. CDR3 coding DNA: TGTGCCACCATGGGGGCGGGTGAGACCCAGTACTTC. The chain combines TRBV24-1 with TRBJ2-5; a weak D match, TRBD1 (6 bases). Germline CDR1 is KGHDR and CDR2 is SFDVKD. The CDR3 contains 12 residues. The ends were cut back, 8 bases at V and 5 bases at J, with 11 bases in the middle.

The V call is TRBV29-1, the J call TRBJ1-2, with D tentatively TRBD1 (6 bases). Per the germline V gene, CDR1 is SQVTM and CDR2 is ANQGSEA. The CDR3 is made up of 15 amino acids. Deletions cut 6 bases from V and 0 bases from J, with 17 bases between. The CDR3: CSVDGGGQPNYGYTF. The CDR3, as DNA: TGCAGCGTCGACGGAGGTGGACAGCCTAACTATGGCTACACCTTC.